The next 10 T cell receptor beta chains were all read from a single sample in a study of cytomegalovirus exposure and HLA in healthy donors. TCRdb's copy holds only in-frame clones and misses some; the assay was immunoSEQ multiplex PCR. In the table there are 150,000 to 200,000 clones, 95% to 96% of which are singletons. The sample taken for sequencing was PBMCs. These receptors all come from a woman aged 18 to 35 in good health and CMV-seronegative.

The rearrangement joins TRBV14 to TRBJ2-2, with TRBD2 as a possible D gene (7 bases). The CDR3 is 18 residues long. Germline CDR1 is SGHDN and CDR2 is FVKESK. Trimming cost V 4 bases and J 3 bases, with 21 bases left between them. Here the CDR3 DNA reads TGTGCCAGCAGCCTCCTAAAAGGACGGGGGGCGGACACCGGGGAGCTGTTTTTT. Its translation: CASSLLKGRGADTGELFF.

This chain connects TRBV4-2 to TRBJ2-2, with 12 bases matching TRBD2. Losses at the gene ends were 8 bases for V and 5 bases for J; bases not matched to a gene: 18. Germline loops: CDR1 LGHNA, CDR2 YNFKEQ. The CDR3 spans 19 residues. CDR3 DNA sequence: TGTGCCAGCCTAAGCGCGCTAGGGCTAGCGGGGGGGCGGACCGGGGAGCTGTTTTTT. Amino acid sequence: CASLSALGLAGGRTGELFF.

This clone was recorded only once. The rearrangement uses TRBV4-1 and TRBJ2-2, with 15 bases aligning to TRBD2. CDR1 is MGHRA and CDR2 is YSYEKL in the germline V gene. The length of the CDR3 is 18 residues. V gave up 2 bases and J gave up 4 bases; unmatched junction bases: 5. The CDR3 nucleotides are TGCGCCAGCAGCCAAATGGGACTAGCGGGGGGAGGCACCGGGGAGCTGTTTTTT. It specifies CASSQMGLAGGGTGELFF.

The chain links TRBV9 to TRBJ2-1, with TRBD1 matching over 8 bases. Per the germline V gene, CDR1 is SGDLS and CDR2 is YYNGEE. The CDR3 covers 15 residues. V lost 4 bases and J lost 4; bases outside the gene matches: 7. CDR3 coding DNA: TGTGCCAGCAGCCCTGGACAGGGCCTGTACAATGAGCAGTTCTTC. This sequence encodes CASSPGQGLYNEQFF.

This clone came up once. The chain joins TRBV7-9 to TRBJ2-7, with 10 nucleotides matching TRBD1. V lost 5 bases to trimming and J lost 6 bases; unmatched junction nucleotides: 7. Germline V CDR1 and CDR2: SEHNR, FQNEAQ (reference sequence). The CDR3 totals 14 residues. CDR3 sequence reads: CASSPRTGGSEQYF. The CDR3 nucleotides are TGTGCCAGCAGCCCGCGGACAGGGGGAAGCGAGCAGTACTTC.

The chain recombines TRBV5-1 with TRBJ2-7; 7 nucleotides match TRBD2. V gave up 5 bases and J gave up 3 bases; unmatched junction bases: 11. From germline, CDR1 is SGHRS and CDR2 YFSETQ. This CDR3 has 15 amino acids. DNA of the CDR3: TGCGCCAGCAGAGTGGGGGGGACCTCCAACTACGAGCAGTACTTC. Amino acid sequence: CASRVGGTSNYEQYF.

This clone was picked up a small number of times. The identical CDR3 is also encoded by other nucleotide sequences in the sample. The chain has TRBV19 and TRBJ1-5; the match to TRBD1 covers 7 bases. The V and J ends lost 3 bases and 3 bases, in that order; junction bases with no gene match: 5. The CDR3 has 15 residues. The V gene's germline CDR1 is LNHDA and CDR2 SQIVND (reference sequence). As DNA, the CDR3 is TGTGCCAGTAGTATTTGGACAGGACCCAATCAGCCCCAGCATTTT. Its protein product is CASSIWTGPNQPQHF.

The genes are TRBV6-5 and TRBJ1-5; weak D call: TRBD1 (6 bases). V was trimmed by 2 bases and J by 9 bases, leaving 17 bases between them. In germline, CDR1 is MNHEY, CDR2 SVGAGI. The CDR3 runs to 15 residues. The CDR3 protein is CASSYKGGGGVPQHF. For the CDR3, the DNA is TGTGCCAGCAGTTACAAAGGGGGGGGTGGCGTGCCCCAGCATTTT.

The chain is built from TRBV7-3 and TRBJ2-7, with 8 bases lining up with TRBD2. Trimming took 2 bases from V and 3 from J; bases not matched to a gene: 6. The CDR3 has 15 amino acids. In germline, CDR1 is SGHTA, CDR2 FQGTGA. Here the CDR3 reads CASSLSGGSGYEQYF. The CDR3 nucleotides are TGTGCCAGCAGCTTATCGGGGGGGAGCGGCTACGAGCAGTACTTC.

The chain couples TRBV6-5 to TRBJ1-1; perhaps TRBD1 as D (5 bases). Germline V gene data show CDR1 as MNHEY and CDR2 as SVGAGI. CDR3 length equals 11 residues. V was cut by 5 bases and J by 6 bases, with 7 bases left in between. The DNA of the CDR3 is TGTGCCAGCAGTCGGGGGGCTGAAGCTTTCTTT. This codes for CASSRGAEAFF.